These T cell receptor beta chains were read from a single sample in a study of shared clonotypes between healthy human individuals. The assay was immunoSEQ multiplex PCR, and TCRdb's table has in-frame clones only and misses some. The profile shows about 490,000 clones, approximately 82% of them singletons. The material sequenced was PBMCs. The receptors come from a middle-aged woman in good health. Some clones in this sample may be carry-over from other donors' samples. CDR3s include the opening cysteine and the closing phenylalanine or tryptophan.

TRBV28	TRBJ1-1	CASSLWGAEAFF
TRBV29-1	TRBJ2-7	CSVEVLTDSYEQYF
TRBV28	TRBJ1-5	CASSDRTRPQHF
TRBV15	TRBJ1-5	CATSRDFGRGHQPQHF
TRBV28	TRBJ2-1	CASRDGGLAGGNEQFF
TRBV28	TRBJ2-7	CASSFFSPPGEQYF
TRBV7-9	TRBJ1-2	CASSSRDRGRSYGYTF
TRBV6-5	TRBJ1-5	CASRQARNQPQHF
TRBV11-2	TRBJ2-3	CASSLDLSDTQYF
TRBV1	TRBJ2-2	CTSSQELPSGRPANTGELFF
TRBV6-5	TRBJ2-5	CASSRDRGETQYF
TRBV27	TRBJ2-7	CASKSLAGAYEQYF
TRBV2	TRBJ1-3	CASSPAGHSGNTIYF
TRBV6-4	TRBJ2-1	CASSVAVAGVHEQFF
TRBV30	TRBJ2-3	CAWSEAPLSTDTQYF
TRBV2	TRBJ2-1	CADRGYNEQFF
TRBV28	TRBJ1-4	CASSLSRDRGSKLFF
TRBV5-1	TRBJ2-3	CASSFISGSADTQYF
TRBV19	TRBJ1-4	CASRPLGVGSEKLFF
TRBV5-4	TRBJ2-1	CASGLAGYNEQFF
TRBV29-1	TRBJ1-1	CSVVVGLRNTEAFF
TRBV30	TRBJ2-5	CAWSGGLAGGETQYF
TRBV28	TRBJ1-2	CASSSRTALNYGYTF
TRBV11-2	TRBJ1-3	CASSFDRVTIYF
TRBV4-3	TRBJ2-7	CASSQDSLTYEQYF
TRBV7-9	TRBJ2-5	CASSPGLTETQYF